Each of the 26 T cell receptor beta chains below was sequenced from the same sample in a study of PD-L1 blockade in urothelial cancer. Specified time point: peripheral blood 6 weeks after treatment start. Assay used: immunoSEQ multiplex PCR; TCRdb lists only in-frame clones, some missing. The sample consists of about 38,000 clones, 86% of them appearing once. The sequencing used PBMCs, collected around atezolizumab (anti-PD-L1) treatment. Receptor source: a man in his sixties with urothelial cancer.

The chain has TRBV7-6 and TRBJ1-1, with 7 bases aligning to TRBD1. In germline, CDR1 is SGHVS, CDR2 FNYEAQ. Unmatched junction bases numbered 8, after V lost 5 bases and J lost 5 bases. This CDR3 is 14 amino acids long. DNA of the CDR3: TGTGCCAGCAGCAGAGGACAGGCCTCGACTGAAGCTTTCTTT. Translating it yields CASSRGQASTEAFF.

This chain connects TRBV4-3 to TRBJ1-3; the match to TRBD1 covers 8 bases. Per the germline V gene, CDR1 is LGHNA and CDR2 is YSLEER. The CDR3 runs 15 residues. V dropped 0 bases and J dropped 3; count of bases not matched to a gene: 1. In nucleotides, the CDR3 is TGCGCCAGCAGCCAAGAAGGACAGGGTGGAAACACCATATATTTT. This encodes CASSQEGQGGNTIYF.

V usage is TRBV6-1 and J usage is TRBJ1-2; 7 bases map to TRBD1. CDR3 length: 13 residues. Germline trimming cut 7 bases from V and 5 bases from J; bases unmatched to any gene: 7. Looked up from germline, CDR1 is MNHNS and CDR2 is SASEGT. This chain's CDR3 is CASTTGTAYGYTF. CDR3 in DNA: TGTGCCAGCACCACCGGGACAGCATATGGCTACACCTTC.

The chain carries TRBV11-2 and TRBJ1-2, with 8 bases fitting TRBD1. The CDR3 has 16 residues. With V trimmed by 5 bases and J by 0 bases, 8 bases remained unmatched. The V gene's germline CDR1 is SGHAT and CDR2 FQNNGV. CDR3 loop: CASSTGQGSANYGYTF. Here the CDR3 DNA reads TGTGCCAGCAGCACTGGACAGGGCAGCGCTAACTATGGCTACACCTTC.

This rearrangement joins TRBV7-6 to TRBJ1-4; D gene ambiguous. The CDR3 consists of 14 residues. Germline loops: CDR1 SGHVS, CDR2 FNYEAQ. Trimming removed 1 base from V and 6 bases from J, with 9 bases in between. The CDR3 DNA reads TGTGCCAGCAGCTTAGGGACTGGGGATGAAAAACTGTTTTTT. Residues: CASSLGTGDEKLFF. Full variable domain (rest looked up from reference TRBV7-6 and TRBJ1-4): GAGVSQSPRYKVTKRGQDVALRCDPISGHVSLYWYRQALGQGPEFLTYFNYEAQQDKSGLPNDRFSAERPEGSISTLTIQRTEQRDSAMYRCASSLGTGDEKLFFGSGTQLSVL.

The V and J genes are TRBV5-1 and TRBJ1-1, with D possibly TRBD1 on 5 matching bases. Germline-derived CDR1 and CDR2 are SGHRS and YFSETQ. V was shortened by 4 bases and J by 1 base, with 8 bases between the two germline ends. The CDR3 loop spans 13 amino acids. Here the CDR3 reads CASSPQGNTEAFF. CDR3 nucleotides: TGCGCCAGCAGCCCCCAGGGGAACACTGAAGCTTTCTTT. The full variable domain, completed using reference TRBV5-1 and TRBJ1-1, is KAGVTQTPRYLIKTRGQQVTLSCSPISGHRSVSWYQQTPGQGLQFLFEYFSETQRNKGNFPGRFSGRQFSNSRSEMNVSTLELGDSALYLCASSPQGNTEAFFGQGTRLTVV.

This clone was seen only once. The chain recombines TRBV5-1 with TRBJ2-7; D perhaps matches TRBD1 (6 bases). V lost 0 bases, J lost 3 bases, and 10 bases lay in between. CDR1 is SGHRS, CDR2 YFSETQ, per germline. The CDR3 has 14 residues. The chain's CDR3 is CASSLAGQIYEQYF. The CDR3 DNA reads as TGCGCCAGCAGCTTGGCGGGACAAATCTACGAGCAGTACTTC.

Here the CDR3 reads CASVGTGNQPQHF. In DNA form, the CDR3 reads TGTGCCAGCGTGGGGACTGGCAATCAGCCCCAGCATTTT. The chain combines TRBV6-1 with TRBJ1-5; TRBD1 might be the D (5 bases). From germline, CDR1 is MNHNS and CDR2 SASEGT. CDR3 length: 13 residues. The germline V and J ends were trimmed by 8 bases and 2 bases, with 10 bases remaining between them.

This clone was counted a few times. The rearrangement uses TRBV19 and TRBJ1-5, with D maybe TRBD1 (5 bases). V lost 4 bases to trimming and J lost 6 bases, with 16 bases between them. The length of the CDR3 is 15 residues. Germline CDR1 and CDR2: LNHDA and SQIVND (reference sequence). CDR3 region: CASSNPQGVSQPQHF. The CDR3 DNA is TGTGCCAGTAGTAACCCCCAAGGGGTTAGTCAGCCCCAGCATTTT.

This clone was counted once. V gene TRBV29-1 combines with J gene TRBJ2-7; TRBD2 matches at 12 bases. Unmatched junction bases numbered 6, after V lost 5 bases and J lost 1 base. The CDR3 has 15 amino acids. From germline, CDR1 is SQVTM and CDR2 ANQGSEA. Written as DNA, the CDR3 is TGCAGCGTTTGTAACCTAGCGGGAGGGTCCTACGAGCAGTACTTC. This gives the protein CSVCNLAGGSYEQYF.

The chain has TRBV20-1 and TRBJ2-7; D not resolved. The CDR3 has 10 residues. The germline V gene has CDR1 DFQATT and CDR2 SNEGSKA (reference sequence). V shed 5 bases and J shed 3 bases, with 5 bases lying between them. The CDR3 DNA follows: TGCAGTGCTTACAACTACGAGCAGTACTTC. Translating it yields CSAYNYEQYF.

CDR3 protein: CAISGVAGGFNNEQFF. CDR3 nucleotide sequence: TGTGCCATCAGTGGCGTAGCGGGAGGCTTCAACAATGAGCAGTTCTTC. The chain links TRBV10-3 to TRBJ2-1; 10 nucleotides line up with TRBD2. J was trimmed by 5 bases and V by 4 bases; bases with no gene match: 8. The CDR3 has 16 residues. CDR1 is ENHRY and CDR2 is SYGVKD in the germline V gene.

The rearrangement uses TRBV7-9 and TRBJ2-1, with no clear D. Germline V CDR1 and CDR2: SEHNR, FQNEAQ (reference sequence). CDR3 length: 17 residues. Trimming shortened V by 4 bases and J by 5 bases, and 21 bases separated the two germline ends. CDR3 region: CASSSHLTGPLDNEQFF. The CDR3 DNA follows: TGTGCCAGCAGCTCTCATCTTACGGGTCCTCTGGACAATGAGCAGTTCTTC.

This chain uses TRBV7-8 with TRBJ1-4; TRBD1 is a possible D gene (5 bases). This CDR3 spans 15 amino acids. The V end was cut by 0 bases, the J end by 8 bases, with 13 bases between. Germline loops: CDR1 SGHVS, CDR2 FQNEAQ. The CDR3: CASSLAGGFGEKLFF. CDR3 nucleotide sequence: TGTGCCAGCAGCTTAGCCGGGGGGTTCGGGGAAAAACTGTTTTTT. Full variable domain (rest looked up from reference TRBV7-8 and TRBJ1-4): GAGVSQSPRYKVAKRGQDVALRCDPISGHVSLFWYQQALGQGPEFLTYFQNEAQLDKSGLPSDRFFAERPEGSVSTLKIQRTQQEDSAVYLCASSLAGGFGEKLFFGSGTQLSVL.

This clone was recorded only once. V usage is TRBV5-1 and J usage is TRBJ2-7, with 8 bases matching TRBD2. The CDR3 spans 12 residues. Germline V gives CDR1 SGHRS, CDR2 YFSETQ. The V and J ends lost 5 bases and 6 bases, in that order; junction bases with no gene match: 4. As DNA, the CDR3 is TGCGCCAGCAGTTCGGGGGGGCGCGAGCAGTACTTC. Amino acids: CASSSGGREQYF.

The CDR3 nucleotides read TGCGCCAGCAGCTGGGGACTAGCGGGGGCAAGCTCCTACGAGCAGTACTTC. Its protein product is CASSWGLAGASSYEQYF. V and J are TRBV5-1 and TRBJ2-7, with 14 nucleotides matching TRBD2. This CDR3 is 17 amino acids long. CDR1 SGHRS and CDR2 YFSETQ come from the germline V gene. V was pared by 3 bases and J by 0 bases, with 5 bases of the junction left unmatched. Full variable domain (outside the CDR3, taken from reference TRBV5-1 and TRBJ2-7): KAGVTQTPRYLIKTRGQQVTLSCSPISGHRSVSWYQQTPGQGLQFLFEYFSETQRNKGNFPGRFSGRQFSNSRSEMNVSTLELGDSALYLCASSWGLAGASSYEQYFGPGTRLTVT.

V usage is TRBV28 and J usage is TRBJ2-7, with TRBD1 as a possible D gene (5 bases). The CDR3 totals 15 residues. V was shortened by 2 bases and J by 0 bases, with 11 bases between the two germline ends. CDR1 and CDR2 from the germline V gene are MDHEN and SYDVKM. CDR3 protein: CASSLGQRGSYEQYF. CDR3 nucleotides: TGTGCCAGCAGTTTAGGTCAAAGGGGCTCCTACGAGCAGTACTTC.

This rearrangement joins TRBV19 to TRBJ1-2, with D tentatively TRBD1 (5 bases). Germline CDR1 is LNHDA and CDR2 is SQIVND (reference sequence). The CDR3 runs to 15 residues. The germline V and J ends were trimmed by 5 bases and 1 base, with 14 bases remaining between them. CDR3 nucleotide sequence: TGTGCCAGTAGTGGGGCAGCTACCTATAACTATGGCTACACCTTC. Amino acid sequence: CASSGAATYNYGYTF.

This clone appeared once. The chain uses TRBV12-5 and TRBJ1-1; 7 nucleotides align to TRBD1. The CDR3 runs to 14 residues. Germline values: CDR1 LGHNT, CDR2 FRNRAP. J was trimmed by 1 base and V by 6 bases; bases with no gene match: 5. CDR3 amino acids: CASGPGGPNTEAFF. CDR3 DNA: TGTGCTAGTGGACCAGGGGGACCGAACACTGAAGCTTTCTTT.

The V gene is TRBV27, the J gene TRBJ1-5; 7 positions match TRBD1. Germline V gene sequence: CDR1 MNHEY, CDR2 SMNVEV (reference sequence). V was pared by 5 bases and J by 7 bases, with 8 bases of the junction left unmatched. CDR3 length: 14 residues. The CDR3 here is CASSVTGNGQPQHF. DNA of the CDR3: TGTGCCAGCAGTGTGACAGGGAATGGGCAGCCCCAGCATTTT.

As regards this clone: Germline and junction disagree at one end, which may indicate a read error. This sequence joins TRBV7-7 and TRBJ2-1; 8 positions match TRBD1. Germline assignment: CDR1 SSHAT and CDR2 FNYEAQ (reference sequence). The length of the CDR3 is 15 residues. The CDR3 coding sequence is TGTGCTAGCAGCCCCGGACAGGGCTCCTACAATGAGCAGTTCTTC. It encodes CASSPGQGSYNEQFF. The entire variable domain, with the rest obtained from reference TRBV7-7 and TRBJ2-1, is as follows: GAGVSQSPRYKVTKRGQDVTLRCDPISSHATLYWYQQALGQGPEFLTYFNYEAQPDKSGLPSDRFSAERPEGSISTLTIQRTEQRDSAMYRCASSPGQGSYNEQFFGPGTRLTVL.

The J gene is TRBJ1-1, the V gene TRBV29-1; D not certain. V was pared by 8 bases and J by 4 bases, with 17 bases between. The germline V gene encodes CDR1 SQVTM and CDR2 ANQGSEA. The CDR3 covers 13 residues. The CDR3: CSHRRGIGTEAFF. DNA of the CDR3: TGCAGCCACCGGAGAGGGATTGGCACTGAAGCTTTCTTT.

A single count supports this clone. This chain uses TRBV6-5 with TRBJ2-7; 7 nucleotides agree with TRBD1. The CDR3 has 14 residues. Germline assignment: CDR1 MNHEY and CDR2 SVGAGI. V lost 6 bases to trimming and J lost 4 bases; unmatched junction nucleotides: 9. The CDR3 region has the DNA TGTGCCAGCAGAAACAGACAGGGACGATACGAGCAGTACTTC. It codes for CASRNRQGRYEQYF.

The chain recombines TRBV4-2 with TRBJ2-1; 15 bases match TRBD2. Germline V gene sequence: CDR1 LGHNA, CDR2 YNFKEQ. This CDR3 is built from 18 residues. V was pared by 0 bases and J by 9 bases, with 9 bases of the junction left unmatched. CDR3 sequence (DNA): TGTGCCAGCAGCCAAGATCCGGGGGGACTAGCGGGAGGAGGTGAGCAGTTCTTC. Translating gives CASSQDPGGLAGGGEQFF.

The chain employs TRBV6-1 and TRBJ2-4; the match to TRBD2 covers 7 bases. Germline loops: CDR1 MNHNS, CDR2 SASEGT. This CDR3 has 16 amino acids. J was trimmed by 1 base and V by 1 base; bases with no gene match: 4. CDR3 residues: CASSEEPAGAKNIQYF. CDR3 DNA sequence: TGTGCCAGCAGTGAAGAGCCAGCGGGGGCCAAAAACATTCAGTACTTC.

The CDR3 loop is CASSFKGSSGSTDTQYF. Written as DNA, the CDR3 is TGTGCCAGCAGCTTTAAAGGTTCTAGCGGCAGCACAGATACGCAGTATTTT. V and J are TRBV5-4 and TRBJ2-3; the match to TRBD2 covers 7 bases. The CDR3 runs 17 residues. Germline loops: CDR1 SGHNT, CDR2 YYREEE (reference sequence). With 2 bases clipped from V and 0 bases from J, the junction kept 9 bases outside the gene matches.